These 9 T cell receptor beta chains came from one sample sequenced in a study of regulatory T cells in long-lasting Graves disease. Time point in this sample: persistent/refractory GD, antithyroid drugs over 5 years with positive TRAb. RNA extracted from PBMCs served as the sequencing template. Relying on iRepertoire HTBI primers and Arm-PCR of CDR3 regions, the team built TCR beta libraries. TCRdb ran MiXCR on the multiplex PCR reads and lists one entry per CDR3 protein. Of approximately 360,000 distinct CDR3 sequences in the sample, 23% were seen once. Sequences were derived from peripheral blood mononuclear cells (PBMCs), sampled when the disease was refractory, from a patient treated with antithyroid drugs. Every receptor here comes from a woman in her forties with Graves disease.

This clonotype was observed many times. This chain joins TRBV2 and TRBJ2-3, with TRBD2 matching over 7 bases. Germline CDR1 reads SNHLY; CDR2 reads FYNNEI. The CDR3 spans 16 residues. Losses at the gene ends were 4 bases for V and 0 bases for J; bases not matched to a gene: 7. CDR3 region: CASSARLAVSTDTQYF. The CDR3 DNA reads as TGTGCCAGCAGTGCGAGACTAGCAGTGAGCACAGATACGCAGTATTTT.

In this sample, this clonotype turned up many times. The rearrangement joins TRBV28 to TRBJ2-7, with 8 bases that match TRBD2. This CDR3 contains 14 residues. V shed 6 bases and J 2 bases; nucleotides not matched to a gene: 6. Per germline, CDR1 MDHEN and CDR2 SYDVKM. The DNA of the CDR3 is TGTGCCAGCAGCCCACTAGCGGATCCCTACGAGCAGTACTTC. It codes for CASSPLADPYEQYF.

A word on this clonotype: This may be a read error, as it is one base from a much larger clone. DNA for the CDR3: TGTGTCAGCAGCTCCTCGACTAGCGTGATCGGGGAGCTGTTTTTT. Its protein product is CVSSSSTSVIGELFF. The chain employs TRBV11-2 and TRBJ2-2; 8 nucleotides agree with TRBD2. This CDR3 has 15 residues. Germline-derived CDR1 and CDR2 are SGHAT and FQNNGV.

This clonotype was seen more than once but under ten times. This chain joins TRBV9 and TRBJ2-2, with D perhaps matching TRBD2 (6 bases). CDR1 is SGDLS, CDR2 YYNGEE, per germline. Trimming left V 5 bases short and J 0 bases short, with 17 bases between. The CDR3 covers 17 residues. CDR3 in amino acids: CASSTHPQRANTGELFF. CDR3 nucleotide sequence: TGTGCCAGCAGTACTCACCCCCAGCGGGCGAACACCGGGGAGCTGTTTTTT.

This chain uses TRBV2 with TRBJ2-3; 13 positions match TRBD2. Per germline, CDR1 SNHLY and CDR2 FYNNEI. With 3 bases clipped from V and 3 bases from J, the junction kept 3 bases outside the gene matches. The CDR3 contains 16 residues. The CDR3 sequence is CASSEGTSGITDTQYF. For the CDR3, the DNA is TGTGCCAGCAGTGAGGGGACTAGCGGGATTACAGATACGCAGTATTTT. The whole variable domain, remainder taken from reference TRBV2 and TRBJ2-3, is EPEVTQTPSHQVTQMGQEVILRCVPISNHLYFYWYRQILGQKVEFLVSFYNNEISEKSEIFDDQFSVERPDGSNFTLKIRSTKLEDSAMYFCASSEGTSGITDTQYFGPGTRLTVL.

This clonotype was seen repeatedly, ten times or more. The V call is TRBV27, the J call TRBJ1-5, with unresolved D. V was cut by 6 bases and J by 4 bases, with 10 bases left in between. This CDR3 spans 13 amino acids. In germline, CDR1 is MNHEY, CDR2 SMNVEV (reference sequence). The CDR3 DNA sequence: TGTGCCAGCAGCCAAGCAGGAAATCAGCCCCAGCATTTT. Encoded protein: CASSQAGNQPQHF.

This clonotype occurred many times. V is TRBV5-1 and J is TRBJ2-7; a weak D match, TRBD1 (6 bases). V lost 8 bases to trimming and J lost 6 bases, with 21 bases between them. Germline CDR1 and CDR2: SGHRS and YFSETQ. CDR3 length: 14 residues. The CDR3 DNA reads TGCGCCAGTCGTCAGGGGCTAGGAGGTGGCGAGCAGTACTTC. This sequence encodes CASRQGLGGGEQYF.

The gene calls are TRBV7-9 and TRBJ2-2; 8 nucleotides line up with TRBD2. J gave up 7 bases and V 5 bases, and 9 bases lay outside the gene matches. The CDR3 contains 15 residues. Germline V gene sequence: CDR1 SEHNR, CDR2 FQNEAQ (reference sequence). DNA for the CDR3: TGTGCCAGCAGCCCACAGCGGGGGCATAGCGGGGAGCTGTTTTTT. It specifies CASSPQRGHSGELFF. The entire variable domain, with the rest obtained from reference TRBV7-9 and TRBJ2-2, is as follows: DTGVSQNPRHKITKRGQNVTFRCDPISEHNRLYWYRQTLGQGPEFLTYFQNEAQLEKSRLLSDRFSAERPKGSFSTLEIQRTEQGDSAMYLCASSPQRGHSGELFFGEGSRLTVL.

The chain carries TRBV3-1 and TRBJ1-1; D is uncertain. In germline, CDR1 is LGHDT, CDR2 YNNKEL (reference sequence). V shed 4 bases and J shed 1 base, with 13 bases lying between them. The CDR3 is 15 amino acids. CDR3 sequence (DNA): TGTGCCAGCAGCCGCAAAGGCAGTTGGAACACTGAAGCTTTCTTT. Amino acid sequence: CASSRKGSWNTEAFF.